A single sample is the source of the 22 T cell receptor beta chains below, sequenced in a study of OX40 agonist ivuxolimab in advanced cancers. TCRdb keeps only in-frame clones here, not all; method: immunoSEQ multiplex PCR. Seen here are about 98,000 clones, 87% observed once, and the top ten hold roughly 0.5%. The material was CD4+ or CD8+ T cells sorted from blood, obtained in a trial of the OX40 agonist ivuxolimab. The receptors derive from an adult with an advanced solid tumor such as melanoma, head and neck, liver or kidney cancer.

This chain joins TRBV4-1 and TRBJ1-1; 9 bases agree with TRBD1. Germline V lookup: CDR1 MGHRA, CDR2 YSYEKL. The junction had 9 bases not matched to a gene; V was cut back by 6 bases and J by 4 bases. The CDR3 runs to 15 residues. The CDR3 here is CASRAGTGRATEAFF. The CDR3 DNA reads as TGCGCCAGCAGGGCCGGGACAGGGAGAGCCACTGAAGCTTTCTTT.

This rearrangement joins TRBV7-8 to TRBJ1-5, with D possibly being TRBD1 (5 bases). V lost 0 bases to trimming and J lost 5 bases, with 8 bases between them. This CDR3 is built from 14 residues. Germline V lookup: CDR1 SGHVS, CDR2 FQNEAQ. The CDR3: CASSLAGVHQPQHF. The CDR3 DNA follows: TGTGCCAGCAGCTTAGCAGGGGTTCATCAGCCCCAGCATTTT. The full variable domain, completed using reference TRBV7-8 and TRBJ1-5, is GAGVSQSPRYKVAKRGQDVALRCDPISGHVSLFWYQQALGQGPEFLTYFQNEAQLDKSGLPSDRFFAERPEGSVSTLKIQRTQQEDSAVYLCASSLAGVHQPQHFGDGTRLSIL.

The chain has TRBV5-1 and TRBJ1-1; D perhaps matches TRBD1 (5 bases). CDR1 and CDR2 from the germline V gene are SGHRS and YFSETQ. CDR3 size: 15 residues. V lost 3 bases and J lost 6, with 18 bases in between. CDR3 loop: CASSSVGDGGAEAFF. CDR3 DNA sequence: TGCGCCAGCAGCTCTGTCGGTGACGGAGGGGCTGAAGCTTTCTTT.

The chain employs TRBV5-6 and TRBJ1-2; D gene ambiguous. Germline V CDR1 and CDR2: SGHDT, YYEEEE. The CDR3 sequence is 14 residues long. Trimming left V 1 base short and J 4 bases short, with 11 bases between. This CDR3 is CASSLFGEIYGYTF. The CDR3 region has the DNA TGTGCCAGCAGCTTGTTCGGGGAGATCTATGGCTACACCTTC.

The chain couples TRBV5-4 to TRBJ1-3; D gene unclear. Trimming shortened V by 0 bases and J by 1 base, and 2 bases separated the two germline ends. The germline V gene has CDR1 SGHNT and CDR2 YYREEE (reference sequence). The CDR3 loop spans 13 amino acids. The CDR3 DNA reads as TGTGCCAGCAGCTTGGGTTCTGGAAACACCATATATTTT. This sequence encodes CASSLGSGNTIYF.

In its sample, this clone was seen a few times. V and J are TRBV5-1 and TRBJ2-7; D possibly corresponds to TRBD2 (6 bases). The length of the CDR3 is 15 residues. V was clipped by 3 bases and J by 5 bases, with 18 bases between them. The germline V gene has CDR1 SGHRS and CDR2 YFSETQ. The CDR3 here is CASSSERLGSHEQYF. CDR3 bases: TGCGCCAGCAGCTCGGAGAGACTAGGGAGCCACGAGCAGTACTTC.

The rearrangement joins TRBV7-2 to TRBJ2-2; the match to TRBD2 covers 8 bases. Germline assignment: CDR1 SGHTA and CDR2 FQGNSA. The CDR3 totals 18 residues. V gave up 5 bases and J gave up 0 bases; unmatched junction bases: 11. The CDR3 DNA sequence: TGTGCCAGCAGCCCGGGACTAGTGGGGGGGACGAACACCGGGGAGCTGTTTTTT. Its translation is CASSPGLVGGTNTGELFF.

The V call is TRBV6-6, the J call TRBJ1-1, with 7 bases identical to TRBD1. V gave up 10 bases and J gave up 4 bases; unmatched junction bases: 15. CDR3 length equals 15 residues. Germline assignment: CDR1 MNHNY and CDR2 SVGAGI (reference sequence). The CDR3 here is CATLLQGGVSTEAFF. CDR3 nucleotides: TGTGCCACACTCCTCCAGGGGGGAGTGAGCACTGAAGCTTTCTTT.

The gene calls are TRBV5-5 and TRBJ2-7; unclear D gene. Germline assignment: CDR1 SGHKS and CDR2 YYEKEE (reference sequence). Trimming removed 1 base from V and 4 bases from J, with 12 bases in between. The CDR3 spans 14 residues. In DNA form, the CDR3 reads TGTGCCAGCAGCTTGAAAACCGGGTGGTACGAGCAGTACTTC. It yields the protein CASSLKTGWYEQYF.

This clone was observed once. The chain has TRBV28 and TRBJ1-5; no definite D call. The CDR3 is 13 amino acids. Germline assignment: CDR1 MDHEN and CDR2 SYDVKM. V was pared by 3 bases and J by 4 bases, with 7 bases between. The CDR3 sequence is CASSFLENQPQHF. The CDR3 nucleotides are TGTGCCAGCAGTTTCCTAGAAAATCAGCCCCAGCATTTT.

The chain is built from TRBV28 and TRBJ1-1; unclear D gene. The CDR3 runs 17 residues. CDR1 is MDHEN and CDR2 is SYDVKM in the germline V gene. Trimming pared 5 bases from V and 3 bases from J, leaving 22 bases between. The CDR3 is CASSDRNRHSVDTEAFF. CDR3 sequence (DNA): TGTGCCAGCAGTGACCGCAATCGACACTCTGTCGACACTGAAGCTTTCTTT. The complete variable domain, with remaining parts taken from reference TRBV28 and TRBJ1-1, reads DVKVTQSSRYLVKRTGEKVFLECVQDMDHENMFWYRQDPGLGLRLIYFSYDVKMKEKGDIPEGYSVSREKKERFSLILESASTNQTSMYLCASSDRNRHSVDTEAFFGQGTRLTVV.

The chain uses TRBV5-4 and TRBJ1-3; D perhaps matches TRBD1 (5 bases). Deletions cut 0 bases from V and 0 bases from J, with 10 bases between. Per the germline V gene, CDR1 is SGHNT and CDR2 is YYREEE (reference sequence). This CDR3 is 16 amino acids long. In DNA form, the CDR3 reads TGTGCCAGCAGCTTGGCCGGGGCCGACTCTGGAAACACCATATATTTT. Translating gives CASSLAGADSGNTIYF.

This chain connects TRBV6-1 to TRBJ2-5, with TRBD1 matching over 9 bases. Germline CDR1 is MNHNS and CDR2 is SASEGT. This CDR3 is 13 amino acids long. The V gene end was trimmed by 4 bases and the J gene end by 5 bases; junction bases not matched to a gene: 2. CDR3 sequence: CASSATGGETQYF. CDR3 nucleotide sequence: TGTGCCAGCAGTGCGACAGGGGGGGAGACCCAGTACTTC.

This clone was counted once. The chain combines TRBV6-1 with TRBJ2-2, with D perhaps being TRBD1 or TRBD2 (7 bases each). Germline CDR1 reads MNHNS; CDR2 reads SASEGT. Trimming took off 11 bases at V and 5 bases at J, with 15 bases between the two ends. The CDR3 sequence is 13 residues long. DNA for the CDR3: TGTGCCTCCCTCAGGGGGGGTACCGGGGAGCTGTTTTTT. Residues: CASLRGGTGELFF.

The rearrangement links TRBV18 to TRBJ1-5; 7 bases align to TRBD1. CDR1 is KGHSH and CDR2 is LQKENI in the germline V gene. This CDR3 has 16 amino acids. V shed 1 base and J 2 bases; nucleotides not matched to a gene: 5. CDR3 amino acids: CASSPRRDSGNQPQHF. The DNA of the CDR3 is TGTGCCAGCTCACCACGCCGGGACAGTGGCAATCAGCCCCAGCATTTT. Full variable domain (missing parts from reference TRBV18 and TRBJ1-5): NAGVMQNPRHLVRRRGQEARLRCSPMKGHSHVYWYRQLPEEGLKFMVYLQKENIIDESGMPKERFSAEFPKEGPSILRIQQVVRGDSAAYFCASSPRRDSGNQPQHFGDGTRLSIL.

The chain has TRBV27 and TRBJ1-2, with 7 nucleotides matching TRBD1. Germline CDR1 reads MNHEY; CDR2 reads SMNVEV (reference sequence). There are 13 residues in the CDR3. The junction had 5 bases not matched to a gene; V was cut back by 6 bases and J by 4 bases. The CDR3, as DNA: TGTGCCAGCAGCCCGGACAGGCTCTATGGCTACACCTTC. This encodes CASSPDRLYGYTF.

This sequence joins TRBV4-3 and TRBJ1-4; 8 bases align to TRBD1. Germline assignment: CDR1 LGHNA and CDR2 YSLEER. This CDR3 is 16 amino acids long. V shed 0 bases, J shed 5 bases, and the junction held 5 bases outside the gene matches. Here the CDR3 reads CASSQDGAGGNEKLFF. CDR3 nucleotide sequence: TGCGCCAGCAGCCAAGATGGGGCAGGGGGCAATGAAAAACTGTTTTTT.

J is TRBJ2-2 and V is TRBV5-1; D may be TRBD2 (6 bases). The CDR3 is 16 residues long. Deletions cut 1 base from V and 1 base from J, with 11 bases between. CDR1 is SGHRS, CDR2 YFSETQ, per germline. In DNA, the CDR3 is TGCGCCAGCAGCTTGAACCCCGGGGGGAACACCGGGGAGCTGTTTTTT. Translated: CASSLNPGGNTGELFF.

The chain links TRBV7-3 to TRBJ1-1, with D possibly matching TRBD1 (6 bases). The ends were cut back, 1 base at V and 8 bases at J, with 17 bases in the middle. CDR1 SGHTA and CDR2 FQGTGA come from the germline V gene. The CDR3 loop spans 15 amino acids. The DNA of the CDR3 is TGTGCCAGCAGCTTAAGGGGGGGCCAGAAGCCCGAAGCTTTCTTT. Protein sequence: CASSLRGGQKPEAFF. The complete variable domain, with remaining parts taken from reference TRBV7-3 and TRBJ1-1, reads GAGVSQTPSNKVTEKGKYVELRCDPISGHTALYWYRQSLGQGPEFLIYFQGTGAADDSGLPNDRFFAVRPEGSVSTLKIQRTERGDSAVYLCASSLRGGQKPEAFFGQGTRLTVV.

In this sample, this clone turned up once. The chain recombines TRBV4-3 with TRBJ1-2; TRBD1 aligns across 7 bases. Germline lookup yields CDR1 LGHNA and CDR2 YSLEER. The V gene end was trimmed by 4 bases and the J gene end by 8 bases; junction bases not matched to a gene: 13. This CDR3 comprises 15 residues. The CDR3, as DNA: TGCGCCAGCAGCCTCACCCTTCAGGGGGGTAGGGGCTACACCTTC. Translation gives CASSLTLQGGRGYTF.

The chain employs TRBV4-2 and TRBJ1-3; 11 nucleotides agree with TRBD1. V trimming: 6 bases; J trimming: 3 bases; junction bases outside the gene matches: 16. CDR3 length equals 19 residues. Germline CDR1 LGHNA, CDR2 YNFKEQ. As DNA, the CDR3 is TGTGCCAGCAGTCAAATCCCCGCTGGGACAGGGGGAAGTGGAAACACCATATATTTT. Translating it yields CASSQIPAGTGGSGNTIYF.

This chain links TRBV5-1 with TRBJ2-4; D possibly corresponds to TRBD2 (5 bases). The CDR3 runs 14 residues. Germline values: CDR1 SGHRS, CDR2 YFSETQ. V dropped 7 bases and J dropped 1 base, with 12 bases sitting between them. Here the CDR3 reads CASAGDEAKNIQYF. The CDR3 coding sequence is TGCGCCAGCGCCGGGGATGAGGCCAAAAACATTCAGTACTTC. Full variable domain (missing parts from reference TRBV5-1 and TRBJ2-4): KAGVTQTPRYLIKTRGQQVTLSCSPISGHRSVSWYQQTPGQGLQFLFEYFSETQRNKGNFPGRFSGRQFSNSRSEMNVSTLELGDSALYLCASAGDEAKNIQYFGAGTRLSVL.